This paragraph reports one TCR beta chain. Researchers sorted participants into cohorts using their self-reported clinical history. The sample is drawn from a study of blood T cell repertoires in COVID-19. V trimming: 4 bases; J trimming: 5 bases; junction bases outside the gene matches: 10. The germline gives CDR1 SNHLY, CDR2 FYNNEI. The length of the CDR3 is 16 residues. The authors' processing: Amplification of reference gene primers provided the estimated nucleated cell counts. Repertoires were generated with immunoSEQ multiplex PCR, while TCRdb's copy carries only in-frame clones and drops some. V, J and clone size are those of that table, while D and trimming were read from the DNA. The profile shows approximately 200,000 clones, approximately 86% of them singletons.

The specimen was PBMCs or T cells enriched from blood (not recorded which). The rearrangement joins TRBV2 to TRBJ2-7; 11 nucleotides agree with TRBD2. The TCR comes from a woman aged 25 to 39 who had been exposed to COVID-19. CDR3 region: CASSATSGGITNEQYF. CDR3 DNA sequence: TGTGCCAGCAGTGCCACTAGCGGGGGCATTACGAACGAGCAGTACTTC.